What follows are 18 T cell receptor beta chains derived from one specimen sequenced in a study of cytomegalovirus exposure and HLA in healthy donors. The PCR had 60 Vbeta and 13 Jbeta primers. The table came from immunoSEQ multiplex PCR; TCRdb's copy has only in-frame clones and leaves some out. Of 110,000 to 150,000 clones in the sample, about 70% were seen once. The sample was PBMCs. The receptors derive from a man aged 18 to 30 in good health and CMV-seronegative.

The V and J genes are TRBV9 and TRBJ2-7; 8 bases are shared with TRBD1. Germline V gene lookup returns CDR1 SGDLS and CDR2 YYNGEE. The CDR3 has 17 amino acids. The ends lost 3 bases at V and 3 bases at J; junction bases unmatched: 14. CDR3 sequence: CASSAPTSGQDNYEQYF. In nucleotides, the CDR3 is TGTGCCAGCAGCGCACCGACGTCGGGACAGGATAACTACGAGCAGTACTTC. The whole variable domain, remainder taken from reference TRBV9 and TRBJ2-7, is DSGVTQTPKHLITATGQRVTLRCSPRSGDLSVYWYQQSLDQGLQFLIQYYNGEERAKGNILERFSAQQFPDLHSELNLSSLELGDSALYFCASSAPTSGQDNYEQYFGPGTRLTVT.

The chain joins TRBV28 to TRBJ2-3, with D tentatively TRBD1 (5 bases). Per the germline V gene, CDR1 is MDHEN and CDR2 is SYDVKM. The CDR3 has 15 amino acids. V dropped 8 bases and J dropped 1 base, with 16 bases sitting between them. CDR3 DNA sequence: TGTGCCAGCTTACTCCAAGGGGTCGGCACAGATACGCAGTATTTT. This gives the protein CASLLQGVGTDTQYF.

This rearrangement joins TRBV2 to TRBJ2-5; D is unclear. The J call is uncertain, as TRBJ2-7 better fits the DNA end. The CDR3 covers 11 residues. Germline V gene data show CDR1 as SNHLY and CDR2 as FYNNEI. CDR3 nucleotides: TGTGCCAGCACTTTAGCCTACGAGCAGTACTTC. Protein sequence: CASTLAYEQYF.

The rearrangement links TRBV2 to TRBJ1-1, with 9 bases identical to TRBD1. Germline V gene sequence: CDR1 SNHLY, CDR2 FYNNEI. CDR3 length: 16 amino acids. V was clipped by 7 bases and J by 1 base; unmatched bases: 10. CDR3 nucleotide sequence: TGTGCCAGCACTGGTCAAGGGACAGGGAAGAACACTGAAGCTTTCTTT. Encoded protein: CASTGQGTGKNTEAFF.

The V gene is TRBV28, the J gene TRBJ2-1; 11 bases are a match to TRBD2. The CDR3 extends over 15 amino acids. Germline CDR1 and CDR2: MDHEN and SYDVKM. Trimming cost V 5 bases and J 7 bases; bases outside gene matches: 7. This CDR3 reads CASSAPGLAANEQFF. CDR3 DNA: TGTGCCAGCAGTGCCCCGGGACTAGCGGCAAATGAGCAGTTCTTC.

The V call is TRBV7-9, the J call TRBJ2-1; 9 nucleotides match TRBD1. The trim removed 2 bases at V and 7 bases at J, leaving 15 bases unmatched. The CDR3 has 18 residues. Germline CDR1 and CDR2: SEHNR and FQNEAQ (reference sequence). CDR3 protein: CASSLFLGQGPSGNEQFF. CDR3 sequence (DNA): TGTGCCAGCAGCTTATTCCTGGGACAGGGACCTAGTGGGAATGAGCAGTTCTTC.

This clone was observed a few times. The rearrangement uses TRBV7-2 and TRBJ2-1; possibly TRBD2 for D (6 bases). In germline, CDR1 is SGHTA, CDR2 FQGNSA. The CDR3 is 16 residues long. The V gene lost 0 bases and the J gene lost 8 bases, with 17 bases spanning the gap. The DNA for the CDR3 is TGTGCCAGCAGCTTAGCTACTAGCTCCGGTAGGTATGAGCAGTTCTTC. Translating gives CASSLATSSGRYEQFF.

J is TRBJ2-7 and V is TRBV9, with D possibly being TRBD2 (5 bases). CDR1 SGDLS and CDR2 YYNGEE come from the germline V gene. Trimming left V 3 bases short and J 10 bases short, with 17 bases between. The CDR3 is 13 amino acids. The CDR3 DNA reads TGTGCCAGCAGCGAGGACTCGACTCGTGGACAGTACTTC. Residues: CASSEDSTRGQYF.

To note about this clone: One end of the junction fails to match germline, which may point to a read error. The chain links TRBV7-9 to TRBJ1-1; 9 bases line up with TRBD1. Germline-derived CDR1 and CDR2 are SEHNR and FQNEAQ (reference sequence). CDR3 size: 17 residues. The CDR3 bases are TGTTCCAGCAGCTTAACCCGGGACAGGGTTTCTTCGACTGAAGCTTTCTTT. Residues: CSSSLTRDRVSSTEAFF.

The V call is TRBV11-2, the J call TRBJ2-5; a weak D match, TRBD2 (5 bases). Germline V CDR1 and CDR2: SGHAT, FQNNGV. CDR3 length equals 11 residues. Trimming left V 0 bases short and J 10 bases short, with 6 bases between. The CDR3 region has the DNA TGTGCCAGCAGCTTAGATGAGGGCCAGTACTTC. Amino acids: CASSLDEGQYF.

This chain links TRBV6-1 with TRBJ1-5; 12 bases agree with TRBD1. Germline V gene lookup returns CDR1 MNHNS and CDR2 SASEGT. CDR3 length: 12 residues. Trimming removed 6 bases from V and 13 bases from J; junction bases left unmatched: 4. CDR3 region: CASRGGQGAQHF. The DNA for the CDR3 is TGTGCCAGCAGGGGGGGACAGGGGGCACAGCATTTT.

This chain joins TRBV5-6 and TRBJ2-3; TRBD2 agrees at 10 bases. The CDR3 has 15 residues. Per germline, CDR1 SGHDT and CDR2 YYEEEE. With V trimmed by 4 bases and J by 1 base, 3 bases remained unmatched. The CDR3 DNA sequence: TGTGCCAGCAGCATAGGGACTAGCGGCACAGATACGCAGTATTTT. It encodes CASSIGTSGTDTQYF.

The chain recombines TRBV27 with TRBJ1-1; D perhaps matches TRBD1 (5 bases). V was cut by 3 bases and J by 6 bases, with 11 bases left in between. The CDR3 contains 13 residues. Germline CDR1 and CDR2: MNHEY and SMNVEV (reference sequence). The CDR3 is CASSFAGIAEAFF. CDR3 in DNA: TGTGCCAGCAGTTTCGCAGGGATCGCTGAAGCTTTCTTT.

This clone was seen a single time. V gene TRBV7-3 combines with J gene TRBJ2-5; TRBD2 might be the D (6 bases). Germline CDR1 reads SGHTA; CDR2 reads FQGTGA. Trimming took off 1 base at V and 2 bases at J, with 8 bases between the two ends. The CDR3 contains 14 residues. The CDR3: CASSLSGTQETQYF. For the CDR3, the DNA is TGTGCCAGCAGCTTAAGCGGGACGCAAGAGACCCAGTACTTC.

The J gene is TRBJ2-3, the V gene TRBV11-3; 8 bases map to TRBD2. The germline gives CDR1 SGHNT, CDR2 YENEEA. V trimming: 1 base; J trimming: 2 bases; junction bases outside the gene matches: 2. This CDR3 has 15 residues. The CDR3 nucleotides are TGTGCCAGCAGCTTAGGGACTAGCTACACAGATACGCAGTATTTT. This sequence encodes CASSLGTSYTDTQYF. The whole variable domain, remainder taken from reference TRBV11-3 and TRBJ2-3, is EAGVVQSPRYKIIEKKQPVAFWCNPISGHNTLYWYLQNLGQGPELLIRYENEEAVDDSQLPKDRFSAERLKGVDSTLKIQPAELGDSAVYLCASSLGTSYTDTQYFGPGTRLTVL.

The chain joins TRBV5-1 to TRBJ2-5; 14 bases match TRBD2. The CDR3 covers 17 residues. Per the germline V gene, CDR1 is SGHRS and CDR2 is YFSETQ. Trimming cost V 2 bases and J 4 bases; bases outside gene matches: 7. CDR3 loop: CASSLGTSGSRRETQYF. The CDR3 DNA reads as TGCGCCAGCAGCTTAGGGACTAGCGGGAGCCGGCGAGAGACCCAGTACTTC.

This chain links TRBV6-5 with TRBJ1-1; a possible D gene is TRBD1 (6 bases). From germline, CDR1 is MNHEY and CDR2 SVGAGI. The CDR3 consists of 14 residues. Trimming removed 3 bases at V and 1 base at J, with 9 bases between. The CDR3 DNA reads as TGTGCCAGCAGTTATCGGGGGGCGAACACTGAAGCTTTCTTT. Protein: CASSYRGANTEAFF.

V and J are TRBV7-3 and TRBJ2-1; a weak D match, TRBD2 (5 bases). CDR3 length: 13 amino acids. Per the germline V gene, CDR1 is SGHTA and CDR2 is FQGTGA. V lost 1 base to trimming and J lost 10 bases, with 11 bases between them. Here the CDR3 reads CASSLKRLTEQFF. The CDR3, as DNA: TGTGCCAGCAGCTTAAAGCGGCTAACGGAGCAGTTCTTC.